This T cell receptor (beta chain) was sequenced during a study of beta chain features in type 1 diabetes. Isolated RNA was reverse transcribed in full, so expressed TCRB transcripts were sequenced. Clones were read by immunoSEQ multiplex PCR, and TCRdb kept only the in-frame ones, dropping some. The sample includes about 340,000 clones, less than 9.5% of them seen just once. This clone was seen more than once but under ten times. The CDR3 spans 13 residues. Between the trimmed V and J ends, which lost 5 bases and 2 bases, there was a span of 13 bases. Germline values: CDR1 SQVTM, CDR2 ANQGSEA. Sequences were obtained from central memory CD4+ T cells from blood. The chain links TRBV29-1 to TRBJ2-7, with D possibly matching TRBD2 (6 bases). The receptor's source is a woman aged 18-35 years in good health. The DNA of the CDR3 is TGCAGCGTTCGCCGCGGGGAAGCCTACGAGCAGTACTTC. This translates into CSVRRGEAYEQYF.